A selection of T cell receptor beta chains follows, all from one sample in a study of cytomegalovirus exposure and HLA in healthy donors. Sequenced by immunoSEQ multiplex PCR; TCRdb stores in-frame clones only, minus some. The sample comprises approximately 300,000 clones, roughly 87% of which are singletons, and roughly 1.2% rests with the top ten. Sequenced material: PBMCs. These receptors originate from a woman under 40 in good health and CMV-seropositive. Each CDR3 is given with its conserved first and last residue. A D gene is named only where the DNA matches it firmly. Rows give clone size only sometimes, using once, few, many, or a class for an expanded clone.

TRBV15	.	TRBJ2-7	TRBD1	TGTGCCACCAGCAGTTCCTGGCAGGGGGTATACGAGCAGTACTTC	CATSSSWQGVYEQYF
TRBV15	.	TRBJ1-2	TRBD1	TGTGCCACCAGCGGGTCAGGGGGGAATGGCTACACCTTC	CATSGSGGNGYTF
TRBV30	.	TRBJ2-1	TRBD2	TGTGCCTGGAGCTGGCGGGAGAGTATCAACAATGAGCAGTTCTTC	CAWSWRESINNEQFF
TRBV9	once	TRBJ2-3	.	TGTGCCAGCAGCGATGGGGGGACAGATACGCAGTATTTT	CASSDGGTDTQYF
TRBV4-3	.	TRBJ2-3	.	TGCGCCAGCAGCCTCGCCTTAAGTGCTAGCACAGATACGCAGTATTTT	CASSLALSASTDTQYF
TRBV9	.	TRBJ2-1	TRBD2	TGTGCCAGCAGCGTCTCTAGCGGGGGCCTCTCCTACAATGAGCAGTTCTTC	CASSVSSGGLSYNEQFF
TRBV4-3	.	TRBJ2-3	TRBD2	TGCGCCAGCAGCCAAGGGACTAGAGGAGATACGCAGTATTTT	CASSQGTRGDTQYF
TRBV7-9	.	TRBJ2-5	.	TGTGCCAGCAGGGGGGCAGAAGAGACCCAGTACTTC	CASRGAEETQYF
TRBV19	.	TRBJ2-5	TRBD2	TGTGCCAGTAACCCTCGTCGACTAGCGGAGACCCAGTACTTC	CASNPRRLAETQYF
TRBV5-6	.	TRBJ2-7	TRBD1	TGTGCCAGCAGCCCCGGACCGGGACAGGGGCTTGTGGACTCCTACGAGCAGTACTTC	CASSPGPGQGLVDSYEQYF
TRBV11-2	.	TRBJ2-5	TRBD2	TGTGCCAGCAGCTACGGGACTAGCGGGAGCCAAGAGACCCAGTACTTC	CASSYGTSGSQETQYF
TRBV19	.	TRBJ2-5	TRBD2	TGTGCCAGTAGTATGGGGTTTGGACTAGCTCAAGAGACCCAGTACTTC	CASSMGFGLAQETQYF
TRBV5-6	.	TRBJ1-2	TRBD1	TGTGCCAGCAGCTTGTGGGGGGACAGGGTTTATGGCTACACCTTC	CASSLWGDRVYGYTF
TRBV12-5	.	TRBJ2-1	.	TGTGCTAGTGCCGACCCCATCGGAGTAATAGGCAATGAGCAGTTCTTC	CASADPIGVIGNEQFF
TRBV28	once	TRBJ2-3	TRBD2	TGTGCCAGCAGTATACCGACTAGCGGGAGATCTGATACGCAGTATTTT	CASSIPTSGRSDTQYF
TRBV27	.	TRBJ1-2	.	TGTGCCAGCAGCCCACTAGAGGAATACTATGGCTACACCTTC	CASSPLEEYYGYTF
TRBV7-6	.	TRBJ2-1	.	TGTGCCAGCAGCTCAGGGCGGGGTGTCAATGAGCAGTTCTTC	CASSSGRGVNEQFF
TRBV30	few	TRBJ1-5	.	TGTGCCTGGAGTGCCCATAATCAGCCCCAGCATTTT	CAWSAHNQPQHF
TRBV29-1	.	TRBJ2-1	TRBD2	TGCAGCGTCCCACCGACTAGCGGGGCGACCTACAATGAGCAGTTCTTC	CSVPPTSGATYNEQFF
TRBV2	.	TRBJ1-2	.	TGTGCCAGCTTGGGGGGACGTAACTATGGCTACACCTTC	CASLGGRNYGYTF
TRBV30	.	TRBJ2-2	TRBD1	TGTGCCTCGGGGACAGGGGGGTTCGCGAACACCGGGGAGCTGTTTTTT	CASGTGGFANTGELFF
TRBV7-2	.	TRBJ2-3	TRBD1	TGTGCCAGCAGCAAAGGACAGGGAGCAACAGATACGCAGTATTTT	CASSKGQGATDTQYF
TRBV4-3	.	TRBJ1-2	.	TGCGCCAGCAGCCAAGGTTCAGATTTATTCTATGGCTACACCTTC	CASSQGSDLFYGYTF
TRBV9	.	TRBJ2-7	.	TGTGCCAGCAGCGTAGAAGGCGGGGCCTACGAGCAGTACTTC	CASSVEGGAYEQYF
TRBV27	.	TRBJ2-3	TRBD2	TGTGCCAGCAGCTATAGCGGGAGGGATGCAGATACGCAGTATTTT	CASSYSGRDADTQYF
TRBV2	once	TRBJ1-5	.	TGTGCCAGCAGTTCTCGACAGGAACCCAATCAGCCCCAGCATTTT	CASSSRQEPNQPQHF
TRBV7-3	.	TRBJ2-2	TRBD2	TGTGCCAGCAGCTTCCGGAGTAGCGGGGCGACGGGCGGGGAGCTGTTTTTT	CASSFRSSGATGGELFF
TRBV6-1	.	TRBJ2-3	TRBD2	TGTGCCAGCAGTGATAAGCGGGAGCGCGGCACAGATACGCAGTATTTT	CASSDKRERGTDTQYF
TRBV28	.	TRBJ2-7	TRBD1	TGTGCCAGCAGTACCTCCGGGACAGGGGGTACCTACGAGCAGTACTTC	CASSTSGTGGTYEQYF
TRBV5-4	.	TRBJ2-7	TRBD2	TGTGCCAGCAGCTTCCCGGGGGGGACCTACGAGCAGTACTTC	CASSFPGGTYEQYF
TRBV13	.	TRBJ2-6	.	TGTGCCAGCAGCTTCTATCAGGCTGGGGCCAACGTCCTGACTTTC	CASSFYQAGANVLTF
TRBV6-8	once	TRBJ1-2	.	TGTGCCAGCAGTTACCCGGACCGCCCCTATGGCTACACCTTC	CASSYPDRPYGYTF
TRBV4-1	.	TRBJ2-1	.	TGCGCCAGCAGCCACCCGAGGGGTGAGCAGTTCTTC	CASSHPRGEQFF
TRBV27	.	TRBJ2-7	.	TGTGCCAGCACTCCAGGCGTCTCGTCCTACGAGCAGTACTTC	CASTPGVSSYEQYF
TRBV28	.	TRBJ2-3	TRBD2	TGTGCCAGCAGTGGAAGGACTAGCGGTAGCACAGATACGCAGTATTTT	CASSGRTSGSTDTQYF
TRBV19	.	TRBJ2-3	.	TGTGCCAGTAGCCGGGACGGCATCACAGATACGCAGTATTTT	CASSRDGITDTQYF
TRBV5-1	.	TRBJ2-2	.	TGCGCCAGCAGCTTTAAGGTTCCCGGGGAGCTGTTTTTT	CASSFKVPGELFF
TRBV29-1	.	TRBJ2-1	.	TGCAGCGTTTCTGGACAGACCAATGAGCAGTTCTTC	CSVSGQTNEQFF
TRBV27	.	TRBJ2-6	.	TGTGCCAGCAGAGAGAGACAGTCTGGGGCCAACGTCCTGACTTTC	CASRERQSGANVLTF
TRBV27	.	TRBJ2-1	TRBD2	TGTGCCAGCAGTTTGGGACTAGCTCCCCTGTCGGAGCAGTTCTTC	CASSLGLAPLSEQFF